This TCR beta chain was identified in a study of regulatory dendritic cells for organ transplantation. Whole-study results and caveats: Memory T cells were less diverse than naive, with memory CD8+ most oligoclonal. The authors noted considerable between-person heterogeneity in alloreactive memory CD8+ cells. The most alloreactive TCR clonotypes were found in resting memory CD8+ cells. Memory CD8+ clonal expansion seemed more limited with regulatory than mature dendritic cells.

To note about this clone: The antigen remains undetermined.

The CDR3 runs 14 residues. The V gene's germline CDR1 is ENHRY and CDR2 SYGVKD. Trimming shortened V by 0 bases and J by 1 base, and 5 bases separated the two germline ends. Profiled with immunoSEQ multiplex PCR; TCRdb holds only in-frame clones, not every one. The top ten clones hold over 0.1% of a sample with 30,000 to 40,000 clones, just over 90% of them seen once. The origin of this receptor is a human donor in good health. V and J are TRBV10-3 and TRBJ2-3; D remains unclear. The sample consisted of naive CD8+ T cells from blood. Subset indicated: CD45RA+ naive T cells. The CDR3 loop is CAISESIGTDTQYF. Here the CDR3 DNA reads TGTGCCATCAGTGAGTCAATCGGCACAGATACGCAGTATTTT.